The rows below give T cell receptor beta chains drawn from one sample of a study of OX40 agonist ivuxolimab in advanced cancers. Here immunoSEQ multiplex PCR was the method, and the copy in TCRdb shows in-frame clones only, minus some. The repertoire holds 60,000 to 85,000 clones, with roughly 80% as singletons. This material consisted of CD4+ or CD8+ T cells sorted from blood, taken in a trial of the OX40 agonist ivuxolimab. Receptor source: an adult with an advanced solid tumor such as melanoma, head and neck, liver or kidney cancer. CDR3s include the opening cysteine and the closing phenylalanine or tryptophan. The D gene is left open where the match is weak.

V	J	D	CDR3
TRBV6-6	TRBJ1-1	-	CASSYDRGLNTEAFF
TRBV5-8	TRBJ1-4	TRBD1	CASSPGQAPTNEKLFF
TRBV13	TRBJ1-4	TRBD1	CASSSDRVGNEKLFF
TRBV10-3	TRBJ2-7	TRBD1	CAISTTGTGFYEQYF
TRBV28	TRBJ1-2	-	CASRPPPPNYGYTF
TRBV6-6	TRBJ1-5	TRBD1	CASSHRDRNQPQHF
TRBV27	TRBJ2-3	-	CASSLRSGATDTQYF
TRBV7-8	TRBJ1-1	TRBD1	CASGTRTGHTEAFF
TRBV7-9	TRBJ1-5	-	CASSSIAGAGNQPQHF
TRBV6-5	TRBJ1-2	TRBD1	CASKWRATGGGGYTF
TRBV5-1	TRBJ1-1	TRBD1	CASSSSFLQGNTEAFF
TRBV29-1	TRBJ2-2	TRBD2	CSVGEGANTGELFF
TRBV19	TRBJ2-2	-	CASRTDPNTGELFF
TRBV6-1	TRBJ1-5	-	CASSELIPELSNQPQHF
TRBV4-1	TRBJ2-5	TRBD2	CASSSRAGGRETQYF
TRBV5-3	TRBJ1-5	-	CARSLSRGTSNQPQHF
TRBV5-1	TRBJ1-1	-	CASSLERNTEAFF